This record looks at one T cell receptor beta chain sequence and its context. This specimen comes from a study of T cell responses to AZD1222 COVID-19 vaccine. Study information: Analyses pooled second doses at about 4 or about 12 weeks.

Profiling relied on immunoSEQ multiplex PCR, and the TCRdb table lists in-frame clones only, not all of them. The table shows roughly 100,000 clones, with under 90% occurring only once. This sequence originates from an adult in good health. The sequencing here drew on peripheral blood, taken on day 0 of AZD1222 vaccination.

The CDR3 region is CASSLTRGGKNTEAFF. The DNA of the CDR3 is TGTGCCAGCTCCCTCACCAGGGGAGGAAAGAACACTGAAGCTTTCTTT. The J gene is TRBJ1-1, the V gene TRBV18, with D perhaps TRBD1 (6 bases). Trimming stripped 6 bases from V and 1 base from J, with 18 bases between. The CDR3 is made up of 16 amino acids. Germline V CDR1 and CDR2: KGHSH, LQKENI.